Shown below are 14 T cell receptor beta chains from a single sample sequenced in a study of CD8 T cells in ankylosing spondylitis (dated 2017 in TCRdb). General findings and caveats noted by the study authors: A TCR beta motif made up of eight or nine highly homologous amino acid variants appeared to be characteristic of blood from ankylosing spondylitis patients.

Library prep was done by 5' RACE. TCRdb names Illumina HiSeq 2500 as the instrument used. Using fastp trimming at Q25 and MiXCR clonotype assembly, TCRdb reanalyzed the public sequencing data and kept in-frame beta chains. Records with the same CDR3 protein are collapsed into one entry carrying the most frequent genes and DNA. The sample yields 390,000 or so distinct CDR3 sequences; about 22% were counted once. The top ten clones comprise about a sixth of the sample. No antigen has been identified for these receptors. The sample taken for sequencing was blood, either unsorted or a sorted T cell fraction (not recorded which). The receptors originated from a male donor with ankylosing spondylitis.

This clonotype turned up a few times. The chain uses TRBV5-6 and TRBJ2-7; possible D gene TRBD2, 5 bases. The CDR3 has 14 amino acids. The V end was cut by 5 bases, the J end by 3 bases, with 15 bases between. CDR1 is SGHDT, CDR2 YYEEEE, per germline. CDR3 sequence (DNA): TGTGCCAGCAGGTGGACTGGCGCAATCTACGAGCAGTACTTC. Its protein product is CASRWTGAIYEQYF.

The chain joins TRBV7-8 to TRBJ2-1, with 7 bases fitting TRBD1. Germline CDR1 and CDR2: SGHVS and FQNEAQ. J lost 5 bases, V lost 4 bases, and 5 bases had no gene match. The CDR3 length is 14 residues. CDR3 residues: CASSSTTGHNEQFF. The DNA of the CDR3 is TGTGCCAGCAGCTCTACGACAGGGCACAATGAGCAGTTCTTC.

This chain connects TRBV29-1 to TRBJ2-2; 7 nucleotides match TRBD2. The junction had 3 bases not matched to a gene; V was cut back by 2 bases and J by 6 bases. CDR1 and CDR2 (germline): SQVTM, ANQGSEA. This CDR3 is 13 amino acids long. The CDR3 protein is CSVERGEAGELFF. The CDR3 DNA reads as TGCAGCGTTGAACGGGGGGAAGCCGGGGAGCTGTTTTTT.

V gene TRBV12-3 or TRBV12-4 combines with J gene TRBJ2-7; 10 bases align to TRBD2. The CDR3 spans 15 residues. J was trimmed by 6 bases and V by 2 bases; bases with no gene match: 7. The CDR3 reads CASSLRLAGVVEQYF. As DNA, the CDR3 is TGTGCCAGCAGTTTAAGGCTAGCGGGAGTCGTCGAGCAGTACTTC.

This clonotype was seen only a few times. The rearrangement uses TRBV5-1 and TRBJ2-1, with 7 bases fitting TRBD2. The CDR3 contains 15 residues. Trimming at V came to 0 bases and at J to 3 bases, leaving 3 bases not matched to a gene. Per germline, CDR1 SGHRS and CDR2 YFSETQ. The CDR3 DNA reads TGCGCCAGCAGCTTGGAGGCGGGAGTCTACAATGAGCAGTTCTTC. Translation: CASSLEAGVYNEQFF.

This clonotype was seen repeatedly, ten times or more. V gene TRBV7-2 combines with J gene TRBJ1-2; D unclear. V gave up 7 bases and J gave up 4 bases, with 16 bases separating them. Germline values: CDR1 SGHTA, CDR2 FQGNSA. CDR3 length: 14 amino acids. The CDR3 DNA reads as TGTGCCAGCACCCCTACGGCGGCGTTCTATGGCTACACCTTC. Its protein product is CASTPTAAFYGYTF.

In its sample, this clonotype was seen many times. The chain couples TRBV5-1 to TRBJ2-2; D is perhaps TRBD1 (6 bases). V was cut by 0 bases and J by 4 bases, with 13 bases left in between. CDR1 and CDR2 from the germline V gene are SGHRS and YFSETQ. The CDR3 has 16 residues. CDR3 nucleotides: TGCGCCAGCAGCTTGGCGACAGGAGGAAGCACCGGGGAGCTGTTTTTT. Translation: CASSLATGGSTGELFF.

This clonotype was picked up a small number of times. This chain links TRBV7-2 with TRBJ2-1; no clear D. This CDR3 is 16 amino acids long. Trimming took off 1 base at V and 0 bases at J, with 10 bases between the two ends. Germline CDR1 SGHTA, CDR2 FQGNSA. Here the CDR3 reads CASSLERATSYNEQFF. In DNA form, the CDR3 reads TGTGCCAGCAGCTTAGAGCGTGCTACCTCCTACAATGAGCAGTTCTTC.

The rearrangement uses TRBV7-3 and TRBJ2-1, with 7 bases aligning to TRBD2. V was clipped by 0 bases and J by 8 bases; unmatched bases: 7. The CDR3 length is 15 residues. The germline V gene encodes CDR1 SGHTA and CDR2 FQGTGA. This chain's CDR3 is CASSLTGGGGHEQFF. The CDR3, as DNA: TGTGCCAGCAGCTTAACGGGTGGGGGGGGACATGAGCAGTTCTTC.

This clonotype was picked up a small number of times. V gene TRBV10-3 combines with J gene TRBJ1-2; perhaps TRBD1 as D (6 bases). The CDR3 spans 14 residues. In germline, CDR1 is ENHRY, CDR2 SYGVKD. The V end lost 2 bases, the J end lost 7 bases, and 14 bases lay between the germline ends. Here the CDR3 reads CAISEMGGASGYTF. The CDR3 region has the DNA TGTGCCATCAGTGAGATGGGGGGCGCCTCTGGCTACACCTTC.

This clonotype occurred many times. CDR3 residues: CASSLDPRYGYTF. The CDR3 DNA sequence: TGTGCCAGCAGTTTAGATCCCCGCTATGGCTACACCTTC. The V call is TRBV12-3 or TRBV12-4, the J call TRBJ1-2; D uncertain. The CDR3 covers 13 residues. V lost 1 base to trimming and J lost 4 bases, with 7 bases between them.

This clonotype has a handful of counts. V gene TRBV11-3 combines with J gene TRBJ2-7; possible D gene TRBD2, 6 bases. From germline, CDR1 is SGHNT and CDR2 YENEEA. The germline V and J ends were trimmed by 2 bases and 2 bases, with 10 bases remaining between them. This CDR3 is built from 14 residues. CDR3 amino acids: CASSLQGGTYEQYF. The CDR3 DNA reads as TGTGCCAGCAGCTTACAGGGAGGAACCTACGAGCAGTACTTC. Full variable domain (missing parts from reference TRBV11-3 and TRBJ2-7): EAGVVQSPRYKIIEKKQPVAFWCNPISGHNTLYWYLQNLGQGPELLIRYENEEAVDDSQLPKDRFSAERLKGVDSTLKIQPAELGDSAVYLCASSLQGGTYEQYFGPGTRLTVT.

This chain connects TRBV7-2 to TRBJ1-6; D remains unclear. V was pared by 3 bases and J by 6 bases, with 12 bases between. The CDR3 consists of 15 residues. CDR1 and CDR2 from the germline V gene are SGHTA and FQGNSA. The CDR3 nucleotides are TGTGCCAGCAGCTTTAGCACCGCGGGTAATTCACCCCTCCACTTT. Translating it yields CASSFSTAGNSPLHF.

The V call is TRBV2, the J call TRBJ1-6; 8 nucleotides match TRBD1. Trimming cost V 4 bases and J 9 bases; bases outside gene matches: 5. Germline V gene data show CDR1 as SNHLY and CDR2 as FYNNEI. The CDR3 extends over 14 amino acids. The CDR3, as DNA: TGTGCCAGCAGTGGGGACAGGTCTTCTTCACCCCTCCACTTT. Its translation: CASSGDRSSSPLHF.